These 14 T cell receptor beta chains came from one sample sequenced in a study of T cell repertoires in cytomegalovirus infection. These receptors' antigens are unknown. MiXCR, run by TCRdb on the reads, gives a single entry per CDR3 protein. The sample holds 800,000 to 950,000 distinct CDR3 sequences; less than 35% are singletons and the top ten take around 12%. Material: cultured CD8+ T cells from PBMCs, obtained from culture after CMV antigen stimulation. These receptors were taken from a human donor in good health (CMV status not recorded). Some clones in this sample may be carry-over from other donors' samples.

This clonotype showed up just a few times. This chain connects TRBV7-9 to TRBJ2-7; weak D call: TRBD2 (5 bases). The V gene's germline CDR1 is SEHNR and CDR2 FQNEAQ (reference sequence). The CDR3 covers 13 residues. V lost 5 bases to trimming and J lost 1 base, with 9 bases between them. CDR3 residues: CASSQPGSYEQYF. The DNA of the CDR3 is TGTGCCAGCAGCCAACCGGGGTCCTACGAGCAGTACTTC.

The gene calls are TRBV6-5 and TRBJ2-5; 13 positions agree with TRBD2. This CDR3 spans 16 amino acids. After removal of 2 bases from V and 3 bases from J, the junction contained 3 bases not matched to a gene. CDR1 and CDR2 (germline): MNHEY, SVGAGI. This CDR3 reads CASSYGTSGVKETQYF. CDR3 sequence (DNA): TGTGCCAGCAGTTACGGGACTAGCGGGGTGAAAGAGACCCAGTACTTC.

The chain employs TRBV27 and TRBJ2-3; maybe TRBD1 (6 bases). The length of the CDR3 is 14 residues. The germline CDR1 and CDR2 sequences are MNHEY and SMNVEV (reference sequence). V dropped 10 bases and J dropped 4 bases, with 18 bases sitting between them. CDR3 in amino acids: CAIADSPISDTQYF. CDR3 nucleotides: TGTGCCATCGCGGACAGCCCGATTTCAGATACGCAGTATTTT.

Only a few counts were recorded for this clonotype. The rearrangement joins TRBV13 to TRBJ2-5; D unclear. Trimming removed 3 bases from V and 5 bases from J, with 10 bases in between. This CDR3 spans 13 amino acids. Germline assignment: CDR1 PRHDT and CDR2 FYEKMQ (reference sequence). This chain's CDR3 is CASSFALEETQYF. CDR3 nucleotide sequence: TGTGCCAGCAGCTTCGCCCTGGAGGAGACCCAGTACTTC.

This sequence joins TRBV4-1 and TRBJ2-2, with TRBD1 matching over 11 bases. Trimming removed 0 bases from V and 7 bases from J; junction bases left unmatched: 10. The V gene's germline CDR1 is MGHRA and CDR2 YSYEKL. The CDR3 totals 18 residues. The CDR3 sequence: CASSQERGGQGDNGELFF. DNA of the CDR3: TGCGCCAGCAGCCAAGAACGGGGGGGACAGGGGGACAACGGGGAGCTGTTTTTT.

This clonotype has ten or more counts. The chain links TRBV7-2 to TRBJ1-1; D gene uncertain. Germline V gene lookup returns CDR1 SGHTA and CDR2 FQGNSA. With 7 bases removed from V and 2 bases from J, the gap between germline ends came to 14 bases. The CDR3 spans 14 residues. The CDR3, as DNA: TGTGCCAGCACCCACCGGTGGATTAACACTGAAGCTTTCTTT. Its protein product is CASTHRWINTEAFF.

As to this clonotype: A much larger clonotype is one base distant, so this may be a read error. This chain joins TRBV7-9 and TRBJ1-2; 7 bases fit TRBD1. The germline gives CDR1 SEHNR, CDR2 FQNEAQ (reference sequence). The CDR3 has 13 residues. CDR3 DNA sequence: TGTGTCAGCAGCTCGGGGGACAGCTATGGCTACACCTTC. Amino acid sequence: CVSSSGDSYGYTF.

This chain links TRBV28 with TRBJ1-2; D uncertain. This CDR3 contains 10 residues. Trimming removed 5 bases at V and 6 bases at J, with 4 bases between. Per the germline V gene, CDR1 is MDHEN and CDR2 is SYDVKM. The DNA of the CDR3 is TGTGCCAGCAGTGAGAATGGCTACACCTTC. Translation gives CASSENGYTF.

This clonotype was counted at least ten times. The chain employs TRBV6-2 or TRBV6-3 and TRBJ1-5; D may be TRBD1 (6 bases). The V end lost 6 bases, the J end lost 2 bases, and 11 bases lay between the germline ends. The germline V gene has CDR1 MNHEY and CDR2 SVGEGT. CDR3 length: 14 residues. DNA of the CDR3: TGTGCCAGCAGCCCGGGGGCGGGCAATCAGCCCCAGCATTTT. Its protein product is CASSPGAGNQPQHF.

J is TRBJ2-2 and V is TRBV10-3; D perhaps matches TRBD1 (6 bases). Trimming cost V 3 bases and J 6 bases, with 8 bases left between them. Germline CDR1 and CDR2: ENHRY and SYGVKD. CDR3 length equals 13 residues. The CDR3 reads CAISESGAGELFF. Here the CDR3 DNA reads TGTGCCATCAGTGAATCAGGGGCCGGGGAGCTGTTTTTT.

Only one count was recorded for this clonotype. This may be a read error: a much more frequent sequence differs by one nucleotide. The V gene is TRBV7-8, the J gene TRBJ2-3; possible D gene TRBD2, 5 bases. Trimming removed 4 bases from V and 2 bases from J, with 16 bases in between. The CDR3 runs to 16 residues. CDR1 is SGHVS and CDR2 is FQNEAQ in the germline V gene. For the CDR3, the DNA is TGTGCCAGCAGCTCGACTAACCCTACCCTCACAGATACGCAGTATTTT. Translation: CASSSTNPTLTDTQYF.

This clonotype was observed a handful of times. The J gene is TRBJ2-1, the V gene TRBV12-3 or TRBV12-4; possibly TRBD1 for D (5 bases). The CDR3 consists of 11 residues. The V end lost 6 bases, the J end lost 12 bases, and 12 bases lay between the germline ends. CDR3 residues: CASRGPGGQFF. The CDR3, as DNA: TGTGCCAGCAGGGGGCCCGGCGGGCAGTTCTTC.

This clonotype was seen many times. The chain is built from TRBV7-3 and TRBJ2-2, with 10 bases matching TRBD2. Trimming cost V 8 bases and J 2 bases; bases outside gene matches: 5. This CDR3 has 15 amino acids. From germline, CDR1 is SGHTA and CDR2 FQGTGA. CDR3 in DNA: TGTGCCAGCGCTCCTAGCGGGGGTAACACCGGGGAGCTGTTTTTT. Translation: CASAPSGGNTGELFF.

This clonotype was seen more than once but under ten times. V gene TRBV4-1 combines with J gene TRBJ1-4; D possibly corresponds to TRBD1 (6 bases). The CDR3 length is 15 residues. Germline V gene data show CDR1 as MGHRA and CDR2 as YSYEKL. The V end was cut by 3 bases, the J end by 10 bases, with 18 bases between. The CDR3 sequence is CASSHPRGESGKLFF. The CDR3, as DNA: TGCGCCAGCAGCCACCCGAGGGGGGAATCTGGAAAACTGTTTTTT.